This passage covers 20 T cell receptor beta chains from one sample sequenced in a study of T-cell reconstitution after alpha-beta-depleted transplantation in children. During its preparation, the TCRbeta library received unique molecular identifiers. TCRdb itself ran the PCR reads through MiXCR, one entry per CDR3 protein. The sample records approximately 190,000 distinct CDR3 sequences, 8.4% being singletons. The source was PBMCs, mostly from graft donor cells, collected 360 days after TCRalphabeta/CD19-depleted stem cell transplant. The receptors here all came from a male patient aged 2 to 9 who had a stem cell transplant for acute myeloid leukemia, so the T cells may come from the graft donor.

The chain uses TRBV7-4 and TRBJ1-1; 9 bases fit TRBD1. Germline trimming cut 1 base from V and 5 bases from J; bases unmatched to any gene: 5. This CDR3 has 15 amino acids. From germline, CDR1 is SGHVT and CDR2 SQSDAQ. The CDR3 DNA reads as TGTGCCAGCAGCTTAGTTGGACAGGGGTTTACTGAAGCTTTCTTT. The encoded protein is CASSLVGQGFTEAFF.

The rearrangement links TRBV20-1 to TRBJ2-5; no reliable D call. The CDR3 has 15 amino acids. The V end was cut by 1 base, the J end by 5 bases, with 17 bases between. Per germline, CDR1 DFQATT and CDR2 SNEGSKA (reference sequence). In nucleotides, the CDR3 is TGCAGTGCTAGAGGGGCGGCAGTCCGTGAGGAGACCCAGTACTTC. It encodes CSARGAAVREETQYF.

CDR3 region: CASSLEGRQVGEQYF. The CDR3 DNA sequence: TGTGCCAGCAGCTTAGAAGGGAGGCAGGTCGGCGAGCAGTACTTC. The chain recombines TRBV7-6 with TRBJ2-7, with TRBD2 as a possible D gene (6 bases). The length of the CDR3 is 15 residues. Deletions cut 1 base from V and 6 bases from J, with 16 bases between. Germline values: CDR1 SGHVS, CDR2 FNYEAQ.

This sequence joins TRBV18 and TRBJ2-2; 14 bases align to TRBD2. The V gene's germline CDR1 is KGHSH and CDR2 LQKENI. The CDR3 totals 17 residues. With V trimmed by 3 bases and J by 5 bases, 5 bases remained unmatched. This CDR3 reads CASSPPGLAGDTGELFF. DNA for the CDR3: TGTGCCAGCTCACCTCCGGGACTAGCGGGAGATACCGGGGAGCTGTTTTTT.

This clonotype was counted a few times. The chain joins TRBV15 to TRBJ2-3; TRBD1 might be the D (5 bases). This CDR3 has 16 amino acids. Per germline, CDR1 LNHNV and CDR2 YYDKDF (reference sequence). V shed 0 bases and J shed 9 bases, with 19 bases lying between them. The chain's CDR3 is CATSRDRWDGAGTQYF. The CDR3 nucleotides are TGTGCCACCAGCAGAGATCGATGGGATGGGGCCGGGACGCAGTATTTT. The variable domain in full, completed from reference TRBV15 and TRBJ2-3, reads DAMVIQNPRYQVTQFGKPVTLSCSQTLNHNVMYWYQQKSSQAPKLLFHYYDKDFNNEADTPDNFQSRRPNTSFCFLDIRSPGLGDTAMYLCATSRDRWDGAGTQYFGPGTRLTVL.

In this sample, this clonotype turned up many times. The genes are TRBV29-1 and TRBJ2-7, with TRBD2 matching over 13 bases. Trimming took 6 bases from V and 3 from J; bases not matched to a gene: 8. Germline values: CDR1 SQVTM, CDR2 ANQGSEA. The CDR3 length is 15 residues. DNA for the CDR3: TGCAGCGTCCGACCGGGACTAGCGGGAAGCTACGAGCAGTACTTC. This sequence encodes CSVRPGLAGSYEQYF.

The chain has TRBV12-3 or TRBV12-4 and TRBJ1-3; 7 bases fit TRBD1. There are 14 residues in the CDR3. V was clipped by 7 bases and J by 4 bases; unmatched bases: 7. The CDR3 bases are TGTGCCAGCACCCCATGGACAGGCGGAAACACCATATATTTT. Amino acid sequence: CASTPWTGGNTIYF.

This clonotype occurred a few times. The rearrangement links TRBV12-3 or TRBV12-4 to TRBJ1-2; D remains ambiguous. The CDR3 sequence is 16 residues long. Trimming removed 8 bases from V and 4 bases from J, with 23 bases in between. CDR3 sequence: CASERRDGRSTYGYTF. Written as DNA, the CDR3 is TGTGCCAGCGAGCGTAGAGATGGGAGATCTACCTATGGCTACACCTTC.

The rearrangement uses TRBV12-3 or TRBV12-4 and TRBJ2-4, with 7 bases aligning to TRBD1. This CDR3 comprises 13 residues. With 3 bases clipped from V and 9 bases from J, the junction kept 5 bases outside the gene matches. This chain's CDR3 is CASSFQGVPIQYF. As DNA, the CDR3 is TGTGCCAGCAGTTTTCAGGGGGTGCCCATTCAGTACTTC.

CDR3 loop: CASSLARRSGGTDTQYF. The CDR3 DNA reads TGTGCCAGCAGTTTAGCGAGACGGTCAGGGGGCACAGATACGCAGTATTTT. The genes are TRBV12-3 or TRBV12-4 and TRBJ2-3; tentatively, D is TRBD1 (6 bases). This CDR3 is 17 amino acids long. V gave up 0 bases and J gave up 1 base, with 14 bases separating them.

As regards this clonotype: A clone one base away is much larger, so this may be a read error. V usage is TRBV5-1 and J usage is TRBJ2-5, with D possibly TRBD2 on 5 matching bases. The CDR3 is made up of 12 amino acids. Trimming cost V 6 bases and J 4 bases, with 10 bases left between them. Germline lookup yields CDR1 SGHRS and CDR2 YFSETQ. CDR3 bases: TGCGCCAGCATCGAGCTAGCAGAGACCCAGTACTTC. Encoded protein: CASIELAETQYF. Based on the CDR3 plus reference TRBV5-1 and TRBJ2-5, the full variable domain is KAGVTQTPRYLIKTRGQQVTLSCSPISGHRSVSWYQQTPGQGLQFLFEYFSETQRNKGNFPGRFSGRQFSNSRSEMNVSTLELGDSALYLCASIELAETQYFGPGTRLLVL.

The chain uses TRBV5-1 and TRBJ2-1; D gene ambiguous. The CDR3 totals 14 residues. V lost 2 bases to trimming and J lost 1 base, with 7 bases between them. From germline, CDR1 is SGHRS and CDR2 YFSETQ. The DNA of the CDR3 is TGCGCCAGCAGCTTCGACACGTCCTACAATGAGCAGTTCTTC. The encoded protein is CASSFDTSYNEQFF.

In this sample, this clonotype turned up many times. The chain's CDR3 is CSVVWRRVAETQYF. The CDR3 DNA reads TGCAGCGTTGTTTGGCGGAGGGTAGCAGAGACCCAGTACTTC. The V gene is TRBV29-1, the J gene TRBJ2-5; D possibly corresponds to TRBD2 (6 bases). CDR3 length: 14 residues. V was clipped by 4 bases and J by 4 bases, with 16 bases between them. The germline V gene encodes CDR1 SQVTM and CDR2 ANQGSEA.

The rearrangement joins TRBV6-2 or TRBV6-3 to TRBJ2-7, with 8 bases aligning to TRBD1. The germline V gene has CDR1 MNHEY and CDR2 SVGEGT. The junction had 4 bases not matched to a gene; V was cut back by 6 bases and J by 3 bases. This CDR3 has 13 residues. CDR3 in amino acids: CASRRQGFYEQYF. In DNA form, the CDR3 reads TGTGCCAGCAGAAGACAGGGGTTCTACGAGCAGTACTTC.

This CDR3 is CASSLEGQSYGYTF. As DNA, the CDR3 is TGTGCCAGCAGCTTGGAGGGACAGTCGTATGGCTACACCTTC. The rearrangement uses TRBV5-5 and TRBJ1-2; 7 bases agree with TRBD1. The J segment lost 5 bases and the V segment lost 0 bases, leaving 4 bases of the junction unmatched. The CDR3 extends over 14 amino acids. The germline gives CDR1 SGHKS, CDR2 YYEKEE (reference sequence). The full variable domain, in which reference TRBV5-5 and TRBJ1-2 provide the parts outside the CDR3, is DAGVTQSPTHLIKTRGQQVTLRCSPISGHKSVSWYQQVLGQGPQFIFQYYEKEERGRGNFPDRFSARQFPNYSSELNVNALLLGDSALYLCASSLEGQSYGYTFGSGTRLTVV.

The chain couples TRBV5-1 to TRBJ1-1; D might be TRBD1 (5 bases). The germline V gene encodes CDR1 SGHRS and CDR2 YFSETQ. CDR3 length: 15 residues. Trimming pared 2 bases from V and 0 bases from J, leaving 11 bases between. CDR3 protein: CASSFPDSMNTEAFF. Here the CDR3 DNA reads TGCGCCAGCAGCTTTCCAGACAGCATGAACACTGAAGCTTTCTTT.

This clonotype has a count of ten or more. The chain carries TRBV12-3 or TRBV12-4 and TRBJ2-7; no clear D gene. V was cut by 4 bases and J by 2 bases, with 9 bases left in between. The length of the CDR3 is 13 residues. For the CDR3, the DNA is TGTGCCAGCAGTTCGAGTAATGCCTACGAGCAGTACTTC. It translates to CASSSSNAYEQYF.

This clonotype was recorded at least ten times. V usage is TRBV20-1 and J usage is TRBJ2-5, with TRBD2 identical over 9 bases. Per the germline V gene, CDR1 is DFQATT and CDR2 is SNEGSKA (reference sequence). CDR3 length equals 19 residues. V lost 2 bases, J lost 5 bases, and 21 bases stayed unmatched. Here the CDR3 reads CSARFPAGLAGKVSETQYF. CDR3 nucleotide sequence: TGCAGTGCTAGATTTCCGGCGGGTCTAGCGGGAAAAGTCAGTGAGACCCAGTACTTC.

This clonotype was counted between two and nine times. The CDR3 DNA sequence: TGCAGCGTTGGGGCCCGATTGGGTACGCAGTATTTT. It translates to CSVGARLGTQYF. The chain recombines TRBV29-1 with TRBJ2-3, with D uncertain. V was trimmed by 4 bases and J by 8 bases, leaving 13 bases between them. Looked up from germline, CDR1 is SQVTM and CDR2 is ANQGSEA. The CDR3 is made up of 12 amino acids.

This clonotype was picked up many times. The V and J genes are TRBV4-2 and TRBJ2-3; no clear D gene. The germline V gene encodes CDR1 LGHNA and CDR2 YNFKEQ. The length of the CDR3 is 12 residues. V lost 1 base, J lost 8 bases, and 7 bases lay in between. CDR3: CASSQGGVTQYF. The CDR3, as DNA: TGTGCCAGCAGCCAAGGTGGAGTTACGCAGTATTTT.